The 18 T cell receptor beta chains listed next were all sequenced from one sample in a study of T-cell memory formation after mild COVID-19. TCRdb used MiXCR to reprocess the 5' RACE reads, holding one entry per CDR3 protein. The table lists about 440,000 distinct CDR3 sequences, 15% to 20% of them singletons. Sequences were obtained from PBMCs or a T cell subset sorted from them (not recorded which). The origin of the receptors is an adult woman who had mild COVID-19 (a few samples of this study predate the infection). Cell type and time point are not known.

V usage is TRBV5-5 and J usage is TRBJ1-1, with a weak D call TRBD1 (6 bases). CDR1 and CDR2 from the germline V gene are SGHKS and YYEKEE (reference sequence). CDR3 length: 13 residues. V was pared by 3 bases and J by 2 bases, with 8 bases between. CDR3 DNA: TGTGCCAGCAGCTGGGGGGCAAACACTGAAGCTTTCTTT. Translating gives CASSWGANTEAFF.

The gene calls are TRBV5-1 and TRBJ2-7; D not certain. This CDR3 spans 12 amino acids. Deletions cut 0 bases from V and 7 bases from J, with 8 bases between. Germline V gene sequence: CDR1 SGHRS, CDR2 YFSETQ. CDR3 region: CASSLVDGEQYF. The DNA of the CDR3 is TGCGCCAGCAGCTTGGTGGATGGGGAGCAGTACTTC.

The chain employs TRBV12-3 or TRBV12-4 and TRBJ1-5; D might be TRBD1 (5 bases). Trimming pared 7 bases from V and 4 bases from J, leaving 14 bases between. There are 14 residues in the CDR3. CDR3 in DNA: TGTGCCAGCACCCCTGGGGCAGTTAATCAGCCCCAGCATTTT. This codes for CASTPGAVNQPQHF.

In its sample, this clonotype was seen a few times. Here the CDR3 reads CASSSQSSSYEQYF. The CDR3 DNA follows: TGTGCCAGCAGCTCCCAGAGTAGCTCCTACGAGCAGTACTTC. The V gene is TRBV7-2, the J gene TRBJ2-7; D gene unclear. There are 14 residues in the CDR3. Trimming took off 4 bases at V and 0 bases at J, with 10 bases between the two ends. Germline assignment: CDR1 SGHTA and CDR2 FQGNSA.

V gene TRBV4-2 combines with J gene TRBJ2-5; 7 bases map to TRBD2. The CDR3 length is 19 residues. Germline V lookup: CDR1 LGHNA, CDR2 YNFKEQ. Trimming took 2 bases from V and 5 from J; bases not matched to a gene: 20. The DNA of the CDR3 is TGTGCCAGCAGCCAACTTCGGCCCGGGCTCCGGGGGGTGCAGGAGACCCAGTACTTC. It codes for CASSQLRPGLRGVQETQYF.

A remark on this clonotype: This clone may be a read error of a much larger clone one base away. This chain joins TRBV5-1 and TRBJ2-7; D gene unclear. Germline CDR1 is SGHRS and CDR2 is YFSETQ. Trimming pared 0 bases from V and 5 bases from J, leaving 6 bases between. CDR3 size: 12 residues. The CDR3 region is CASSLDMNEQYF. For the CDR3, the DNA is TGCGCCAGCAGCTTGGACATGAACGAGCAGTACTTC.

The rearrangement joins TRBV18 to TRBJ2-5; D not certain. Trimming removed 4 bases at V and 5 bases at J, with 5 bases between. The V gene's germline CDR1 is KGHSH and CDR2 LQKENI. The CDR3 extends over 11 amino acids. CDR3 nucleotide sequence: TGTGCCAGCTCACACACTGAGACCCAGTACTTC. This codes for CASSHTETQYF.

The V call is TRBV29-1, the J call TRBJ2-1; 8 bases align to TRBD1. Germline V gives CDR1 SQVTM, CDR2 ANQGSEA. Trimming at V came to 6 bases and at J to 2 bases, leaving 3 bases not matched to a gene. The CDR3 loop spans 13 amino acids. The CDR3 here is CSVQQGAYNEQFF. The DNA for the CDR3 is TGCAGCGTCCAACAGGGGGCCTACAATGAGCAGTTCTTC.

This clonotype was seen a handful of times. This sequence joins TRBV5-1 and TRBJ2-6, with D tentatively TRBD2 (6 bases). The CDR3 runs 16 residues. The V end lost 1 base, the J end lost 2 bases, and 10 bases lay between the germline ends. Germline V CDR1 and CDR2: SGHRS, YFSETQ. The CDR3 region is CASSLSAGTGANVLTF. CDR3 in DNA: TGCGCCAGCAGCTTGTCGGCGGGAACTGGGGCCAACGTCCTGACTTTC.

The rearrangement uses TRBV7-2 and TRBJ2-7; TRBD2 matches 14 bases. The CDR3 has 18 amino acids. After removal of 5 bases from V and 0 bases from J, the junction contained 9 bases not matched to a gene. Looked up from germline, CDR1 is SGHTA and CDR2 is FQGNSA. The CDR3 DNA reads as TGTGCCAGCAGCCGACGACTAGCGGGAGGGTCGACCTCCTACGAGCAGTACTTC. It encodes CASSRRLAGGSTSYEQYF.

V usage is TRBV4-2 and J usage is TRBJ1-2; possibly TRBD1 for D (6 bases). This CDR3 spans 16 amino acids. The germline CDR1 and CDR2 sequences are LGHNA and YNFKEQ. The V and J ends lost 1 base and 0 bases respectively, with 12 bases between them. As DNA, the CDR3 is TGTGCCAGCAGCCAAGTTAGACAGGAAACTAACTATGGCTACACCTTC. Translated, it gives CASSQVRQETNYGYTF.

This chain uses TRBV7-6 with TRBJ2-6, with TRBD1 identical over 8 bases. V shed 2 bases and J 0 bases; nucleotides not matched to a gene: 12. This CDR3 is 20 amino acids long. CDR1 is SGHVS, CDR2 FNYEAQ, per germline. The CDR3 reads CASSLPQTGDPSSGANVLTF. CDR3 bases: TGTGCCAGCAGCTTACCCCAGACAGGGGACCCAAGCTCTGGGGCCAACGTCCTGACTTTC.

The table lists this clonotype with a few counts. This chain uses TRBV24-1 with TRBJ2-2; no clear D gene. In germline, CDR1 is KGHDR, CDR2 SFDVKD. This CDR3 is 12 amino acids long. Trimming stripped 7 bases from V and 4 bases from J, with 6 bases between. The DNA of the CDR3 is TGTGCCACCAGCCAGTTCACCGGGGAGCTGTTTTTT. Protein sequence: CATSQFTGELFF.

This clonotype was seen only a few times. CDR3 sequence reads: CASSMSRRGTEAFF. The CDR3 coding sequence is TGTGCCAGTAGTATGTCGCGGCGGGGGACTGAAGCTTTCTTT. The chain employs TRBV19 and TRBJ1-1, with D perhaps matching TRBD1 (5 bases). V gave up 3 bases and J gave up 5 bases, with 13 bases separating them. CDR3 length equals 14 residues. CDR1 LNHDA and CDR2 SQIVND come from the germline V gene (reference sequence).

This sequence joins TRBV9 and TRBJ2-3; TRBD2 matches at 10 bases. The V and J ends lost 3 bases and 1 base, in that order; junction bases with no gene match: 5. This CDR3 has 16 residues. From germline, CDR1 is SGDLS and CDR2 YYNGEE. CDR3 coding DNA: TGTGCCAGCAGCGCGCTAGCGGGGGAGGGCACAGATACGCAGTATTTT. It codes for CASSALAGEGTDTQYF.

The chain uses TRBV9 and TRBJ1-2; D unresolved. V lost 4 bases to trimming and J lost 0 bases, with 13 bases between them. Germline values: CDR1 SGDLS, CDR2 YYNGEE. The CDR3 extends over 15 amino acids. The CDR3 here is CASSPSIGANYGYTF. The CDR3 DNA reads TGTGCCAGCAGCCCCAGTATCGGAGCTAACTATGGCTACACCTTC.

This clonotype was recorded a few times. The CDR3 loop reads CASSPVTSASTDTQYF. As DNA, the CDR3 is TGTGCCAGCAGTCCAGTGACTAGCGCGAGCACAGATACGCAGTATTTT. The chain is built from TRBV7-9 and TRBJ2-3; 8 bases agree with TRBD2. The CDR3 runs 16 residues. CDR1 is SEHNR, CDR2 FQNEAQ, per germline (reference sequence). Germline trimming cut 6 bases from V and 0 bases from J; bases unmatched to any gene: 8.

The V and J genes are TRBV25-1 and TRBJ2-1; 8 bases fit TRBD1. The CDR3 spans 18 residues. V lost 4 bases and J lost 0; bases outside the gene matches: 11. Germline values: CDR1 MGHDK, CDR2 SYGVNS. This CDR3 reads CASSGPGTGISSYNEQFF. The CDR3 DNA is TGTGCCAGCAGTGGGCCCGGGACAGGTATTTCCTCCTACAATGAGCAGTTCTTC. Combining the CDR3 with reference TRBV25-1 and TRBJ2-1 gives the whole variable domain EADIYQTPRYLVIGTGKKITLECSQTMGHDKMYWYQQDPGMELHLIHYSYGVNSTEKGDLSSESTVSRIRTEHFPLTLESARPSHTSQYLCASSGPGTGISSYNEQFFGPGTRLTVL.